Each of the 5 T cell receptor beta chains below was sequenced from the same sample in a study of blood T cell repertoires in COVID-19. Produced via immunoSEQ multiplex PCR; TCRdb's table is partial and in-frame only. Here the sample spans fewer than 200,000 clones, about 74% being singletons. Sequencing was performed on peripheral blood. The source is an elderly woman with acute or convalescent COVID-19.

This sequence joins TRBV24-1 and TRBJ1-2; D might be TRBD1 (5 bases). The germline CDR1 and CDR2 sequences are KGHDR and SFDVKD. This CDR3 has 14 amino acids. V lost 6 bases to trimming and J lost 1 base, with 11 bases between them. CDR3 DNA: TGTGCCACCAGTTTGCCGGGGGATAACTATGGCTACACCTTC. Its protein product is CATSLPGDNYGYTF.

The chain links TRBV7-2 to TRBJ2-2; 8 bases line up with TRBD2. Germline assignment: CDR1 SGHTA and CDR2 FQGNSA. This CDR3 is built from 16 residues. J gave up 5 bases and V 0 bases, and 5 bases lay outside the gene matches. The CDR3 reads CASSLAGTSVTGELFF. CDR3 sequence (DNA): TGTGCCAGCAGCTTAGCGGGGACTAGTGTTACCGGGGAGCTGTTTTTT.

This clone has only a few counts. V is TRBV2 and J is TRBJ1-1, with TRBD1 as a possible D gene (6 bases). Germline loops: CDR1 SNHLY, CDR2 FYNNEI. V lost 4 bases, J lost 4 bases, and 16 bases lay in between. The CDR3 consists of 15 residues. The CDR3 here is CASSGYREGSTEAFF. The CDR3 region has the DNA TGTGCCAGCAGTGGATACAGGGAGGGCAGCACTGAAGCTTTCTTT.

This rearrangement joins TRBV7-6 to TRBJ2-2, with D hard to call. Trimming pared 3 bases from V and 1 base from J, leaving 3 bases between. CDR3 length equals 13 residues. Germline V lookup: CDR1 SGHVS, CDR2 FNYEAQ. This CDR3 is CASSFVNTGELFF. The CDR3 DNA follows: TGTGCCAGCAGCTTCGTGAACACCGGGGAGCTGTTTTTT.

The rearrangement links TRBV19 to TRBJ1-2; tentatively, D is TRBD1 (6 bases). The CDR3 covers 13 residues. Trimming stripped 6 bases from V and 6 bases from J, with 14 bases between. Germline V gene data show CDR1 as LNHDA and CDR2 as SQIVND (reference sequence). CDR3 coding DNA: TGTGCCAGTAGCCCCGTCTCAGGGGATGGCTACACCTTC. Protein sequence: CASSPVSGDGYTF.